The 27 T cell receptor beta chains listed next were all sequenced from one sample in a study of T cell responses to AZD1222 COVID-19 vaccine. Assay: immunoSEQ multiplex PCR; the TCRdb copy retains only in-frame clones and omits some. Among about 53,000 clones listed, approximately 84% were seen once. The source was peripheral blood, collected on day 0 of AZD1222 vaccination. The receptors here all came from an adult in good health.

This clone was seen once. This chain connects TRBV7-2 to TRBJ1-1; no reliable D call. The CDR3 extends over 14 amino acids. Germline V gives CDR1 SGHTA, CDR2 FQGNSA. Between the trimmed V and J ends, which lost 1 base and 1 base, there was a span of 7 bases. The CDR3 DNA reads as TGTGCCAGCAGCTTAGGGAGGGCGAACACTGAAGCTTTCTTT. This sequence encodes CASSLGRANTEAFF.

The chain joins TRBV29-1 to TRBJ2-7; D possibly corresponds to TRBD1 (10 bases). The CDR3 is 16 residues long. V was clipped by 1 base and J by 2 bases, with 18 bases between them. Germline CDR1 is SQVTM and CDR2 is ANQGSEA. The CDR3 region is CSVEGGGDRGAYEQYF. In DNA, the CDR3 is TGCAGCGTTGAAGGCGGGGGGGACAGGGGCGCCTACGAGCAGTACTTC.

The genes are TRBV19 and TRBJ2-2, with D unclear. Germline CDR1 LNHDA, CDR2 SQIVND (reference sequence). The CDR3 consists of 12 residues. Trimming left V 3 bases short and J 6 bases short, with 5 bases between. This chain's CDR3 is CASSMDAGELFF. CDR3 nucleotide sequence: TGTGCCAGTAGTATGGATGCCGGGGAGCTGTTTTTT. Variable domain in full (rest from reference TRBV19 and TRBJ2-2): DGGITQSPKYLFRKEGQNVTLSCEQNLNHDAMYWYRQDPGQGLRLIYYSQIVNDFQKGDIAEGYSVSREKKESFPLTVTSAQKNPTAFYLCASSMDAGELFFGEGSRLTVL.

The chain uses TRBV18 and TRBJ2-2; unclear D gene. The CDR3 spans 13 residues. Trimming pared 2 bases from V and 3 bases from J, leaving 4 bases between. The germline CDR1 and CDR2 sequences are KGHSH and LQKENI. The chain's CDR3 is CASSPFDTGELFF. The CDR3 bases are TGTGCCAGCTCACCATTTGACACCGGGGAGCTGTTTTTT.

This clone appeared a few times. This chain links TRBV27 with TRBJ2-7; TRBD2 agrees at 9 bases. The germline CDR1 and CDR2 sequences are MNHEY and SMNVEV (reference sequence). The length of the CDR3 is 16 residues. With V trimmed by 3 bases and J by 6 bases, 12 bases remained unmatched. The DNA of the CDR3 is TGTGCCAGCAGTTTGGCTAGCGGGACGGCGGGGGGCGAGCAGTACTTC. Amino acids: CASSLASGTAGGEQYF.

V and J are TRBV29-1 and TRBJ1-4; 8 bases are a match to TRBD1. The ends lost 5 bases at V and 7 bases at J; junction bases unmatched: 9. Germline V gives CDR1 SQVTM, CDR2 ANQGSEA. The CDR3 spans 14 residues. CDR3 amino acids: CSVLDRGGSEKLFF. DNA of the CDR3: TGCAGCGTTTTAGACAGGGGCGGGAGTGAAAAACTGTTTTTT.

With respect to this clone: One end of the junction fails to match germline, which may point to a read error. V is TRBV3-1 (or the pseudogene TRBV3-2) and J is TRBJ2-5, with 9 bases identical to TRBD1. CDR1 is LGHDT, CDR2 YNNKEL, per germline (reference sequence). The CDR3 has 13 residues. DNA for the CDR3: TGTGCCAGCAGCCAAGATAAGATTGGACAGGGGAACTTC. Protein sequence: CASSQDKIGQGNF.

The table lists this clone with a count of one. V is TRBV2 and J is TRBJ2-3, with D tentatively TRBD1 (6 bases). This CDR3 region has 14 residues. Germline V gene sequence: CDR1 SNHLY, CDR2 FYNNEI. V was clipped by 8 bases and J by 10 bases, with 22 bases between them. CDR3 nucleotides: TGTGCCAGCCAGGGCAGGGACAAAGGGTGGTCGCAGTATTTT. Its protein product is CASQGRDKGWSQYF.

DNA for the CDR3: TGCGCCAGCAGCATGTTACAGGGGTCCAATGAAAAACTGTTTTTT. It codes for CASSMLQGSNEKLFF. The V call is TRBV5-1, the J call TRBJ1-4, with 7 bases that match TRBD1. This CDR3 has 15 amino acids. Germline V gene sequence: CDR1 SGHRS, CDR2 YFSETQ. Losses at the gene ends were 4 bases for V and 5 bases for J; bases not matched to a gene: 8.

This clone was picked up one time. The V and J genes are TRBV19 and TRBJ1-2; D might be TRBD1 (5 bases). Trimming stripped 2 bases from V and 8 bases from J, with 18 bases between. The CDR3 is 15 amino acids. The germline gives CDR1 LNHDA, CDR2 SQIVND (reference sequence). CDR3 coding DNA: TGTGCCAGTAGTATACTAGGACTACAGGCGGAAGGCTACACCTTC. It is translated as CASSILGLQAEGYTF.

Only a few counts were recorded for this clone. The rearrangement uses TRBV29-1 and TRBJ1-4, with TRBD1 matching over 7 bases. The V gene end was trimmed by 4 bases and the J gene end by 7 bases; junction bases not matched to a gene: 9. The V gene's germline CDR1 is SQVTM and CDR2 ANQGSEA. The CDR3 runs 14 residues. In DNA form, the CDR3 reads TGCAGCGTTGGGGAACAGGGGAGAGGTGAAAAACTGTTTTTT. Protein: CSVGEQGRGEKLFF.

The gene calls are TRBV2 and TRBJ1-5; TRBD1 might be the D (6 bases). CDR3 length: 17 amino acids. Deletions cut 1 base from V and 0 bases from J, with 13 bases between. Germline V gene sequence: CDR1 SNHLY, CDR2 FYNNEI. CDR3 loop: CASSEVGALHSNQPQHF. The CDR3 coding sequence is TGTGCCAGCAGTGAAGTGGGGGCCCTCCATAGCAATCAGCCCCAGCATTTT.

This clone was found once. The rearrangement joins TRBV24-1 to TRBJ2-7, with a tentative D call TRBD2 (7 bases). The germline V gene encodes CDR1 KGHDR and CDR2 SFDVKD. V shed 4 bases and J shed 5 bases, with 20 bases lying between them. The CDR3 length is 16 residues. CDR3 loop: CATSDSGGRVQHEQYF. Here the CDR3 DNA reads TGTGCCACCAGTGACTCCGGGGGGCGCGTCCAGCACGAGCAGTACTTC.

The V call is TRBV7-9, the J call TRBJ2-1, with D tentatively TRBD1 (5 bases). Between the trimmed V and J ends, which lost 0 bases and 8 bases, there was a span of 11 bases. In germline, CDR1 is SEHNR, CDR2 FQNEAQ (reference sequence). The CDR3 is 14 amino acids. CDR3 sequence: CASSLAQVGDEQFF. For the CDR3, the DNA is TGTGCCAGCAGCTTAGCACAGGTGGGTGATGAGCAGTTCTTC.

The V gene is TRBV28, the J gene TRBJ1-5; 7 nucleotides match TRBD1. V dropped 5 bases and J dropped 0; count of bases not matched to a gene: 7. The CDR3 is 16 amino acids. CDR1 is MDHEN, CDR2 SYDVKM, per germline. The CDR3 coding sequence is TGTGCCAGCAGTCCCCACAGGGGTGATAGCAATCAGCCCCAGCATTTT. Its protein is CASSPHRGDSNQPQHF. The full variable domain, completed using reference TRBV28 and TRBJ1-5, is DVKVTQSSRYLVKRTGEKVFLECVQDMDHENMFWYRQDPGLGLRLIYFSYDVKMKEKGDIPEGYSVSREKKERFSLILESASTNQTSMYLCASSPHRGDSNQPQHFGDGTRLSIL.

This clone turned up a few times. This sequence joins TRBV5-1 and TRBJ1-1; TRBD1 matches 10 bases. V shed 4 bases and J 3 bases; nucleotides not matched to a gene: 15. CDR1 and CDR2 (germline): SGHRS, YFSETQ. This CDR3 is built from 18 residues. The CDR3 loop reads CASSPNRDRGLLDTEAFF. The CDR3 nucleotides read TGCGCCAGCAGCCCCAACCGGGACAGGGGTCTTTTGGACACTGAAGCTTTCTTT.

CDR3 sequence: CASSLWTGEETQYF. The CDR3 nucleotides read TGTGCCAGCAGCTTATGGACAGGGGAAGAGACCCAGTACTTC. This chain uses TRBV5-6 with TRBJ2-5; 9 nucleotides line up with TRBD1. V lost 2 bases and J lost 3; bases outside the gene matches: 2. The CDR3 totals 14 residues. Germline assignment: CDR1 SGHDT and CDR2 YYEEEE.

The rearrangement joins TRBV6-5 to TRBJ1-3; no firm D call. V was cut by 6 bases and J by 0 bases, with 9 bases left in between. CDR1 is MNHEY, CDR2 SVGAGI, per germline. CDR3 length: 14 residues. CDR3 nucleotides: TGTGCCAGCAGCGACGGTAACTCTGGAAACACCATATATTTT. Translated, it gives CASSDGNSGNTIYF.

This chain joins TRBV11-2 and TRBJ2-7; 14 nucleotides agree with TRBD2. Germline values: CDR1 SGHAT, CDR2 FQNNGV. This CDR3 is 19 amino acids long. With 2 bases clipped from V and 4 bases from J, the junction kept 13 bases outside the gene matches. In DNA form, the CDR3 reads TGTGCCAGCAGCTTAATTGGCGGGACTAGCGGGAGTAGGGGTTACGAGCAGTACTTC. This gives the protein CASSLIGGTSGSRGYEQYF.

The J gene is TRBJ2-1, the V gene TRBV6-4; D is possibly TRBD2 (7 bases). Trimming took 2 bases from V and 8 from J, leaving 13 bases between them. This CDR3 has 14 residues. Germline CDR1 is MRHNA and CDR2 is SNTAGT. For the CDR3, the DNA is TGTGCCAGCAGTGACGGGGGGGGCTGGGATGAGCAGTTCTTC. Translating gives CASSDGGGWDEQFF.

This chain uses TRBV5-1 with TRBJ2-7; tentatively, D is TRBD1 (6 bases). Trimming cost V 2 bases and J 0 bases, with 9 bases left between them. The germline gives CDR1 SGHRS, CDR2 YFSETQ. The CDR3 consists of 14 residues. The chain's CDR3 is CASSFWTDSYEQYF. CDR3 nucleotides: TGCGCCAGCAGCTTTTGGACAGACTCCTACGAGCAGTACTTC.

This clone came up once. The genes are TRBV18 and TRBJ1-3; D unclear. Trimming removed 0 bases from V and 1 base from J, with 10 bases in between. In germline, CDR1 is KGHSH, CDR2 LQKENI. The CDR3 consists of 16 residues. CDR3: CASSPPGIRSGNTIYF. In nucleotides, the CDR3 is TGTGCCAGCTCACCACCGGGGATCCGGTCTGGAAACACCATATATTTT. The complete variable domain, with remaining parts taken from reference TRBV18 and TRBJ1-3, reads NAGVMQNPRHLVRRRGQEARLRCSPMKGHSHVYWYRQLPEEGLKFMVYLQKENIIDESGMPKERFSAEFPKEGPSILRIQQVVRGDSAAYFCASSPPGIRSGNTIYFGEGSWLTVV.

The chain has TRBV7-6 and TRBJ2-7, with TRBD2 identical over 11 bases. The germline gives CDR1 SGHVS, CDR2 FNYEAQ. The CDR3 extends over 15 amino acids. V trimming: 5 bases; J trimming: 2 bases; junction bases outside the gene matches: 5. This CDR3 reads CASSQASGRTYEQYF. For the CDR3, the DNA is TGTGCCAGCAGCCAAGCTAGCGGGAGGACCTACGAGCAGTACTTC.

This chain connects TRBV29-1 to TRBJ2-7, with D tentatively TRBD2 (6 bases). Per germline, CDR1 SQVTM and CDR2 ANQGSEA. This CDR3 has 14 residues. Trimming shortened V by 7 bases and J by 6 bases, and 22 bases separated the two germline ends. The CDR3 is CSASGGGAKSEQYF. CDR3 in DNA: TGCAGCGCCTCCGGGGGTGGGGCGAAGAGCGAGCAGTACTTC.

The CDR3 here is CASSTDGDYGYTF. CDR3 nucleotides: TGCGCCAGCAGCACCGACGGCGACTATGGCTACACCTTC. V usage is TRBV5-1 and J usage is TRBJ1-2; D gene uncertain. This CDR3 is 13 amino acids long. V gave up 4 bases and J gave up 3 bases, with 10 bases separating them. The germline V gene encodes CDR1 SGHRS and CDR2 YFSETQ.

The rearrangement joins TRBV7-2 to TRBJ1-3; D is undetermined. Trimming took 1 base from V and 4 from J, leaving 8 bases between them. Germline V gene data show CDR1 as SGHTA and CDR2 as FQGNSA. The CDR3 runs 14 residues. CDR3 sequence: CASSLGAVGNTIYF. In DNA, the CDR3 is TGTGCCAGCAGCTTAGGGGCGGTAGGAAACACCATATATTTT.

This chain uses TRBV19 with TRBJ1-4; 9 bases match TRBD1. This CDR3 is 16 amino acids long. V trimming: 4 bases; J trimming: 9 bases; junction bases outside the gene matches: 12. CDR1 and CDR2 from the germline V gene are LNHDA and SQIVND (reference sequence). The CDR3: CASSTKILGTGKKLFF. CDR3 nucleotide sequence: TGTGCCAGTAGTACTAAGATCCTCGGGACAGGGAAAAAACTGTTTTTT.